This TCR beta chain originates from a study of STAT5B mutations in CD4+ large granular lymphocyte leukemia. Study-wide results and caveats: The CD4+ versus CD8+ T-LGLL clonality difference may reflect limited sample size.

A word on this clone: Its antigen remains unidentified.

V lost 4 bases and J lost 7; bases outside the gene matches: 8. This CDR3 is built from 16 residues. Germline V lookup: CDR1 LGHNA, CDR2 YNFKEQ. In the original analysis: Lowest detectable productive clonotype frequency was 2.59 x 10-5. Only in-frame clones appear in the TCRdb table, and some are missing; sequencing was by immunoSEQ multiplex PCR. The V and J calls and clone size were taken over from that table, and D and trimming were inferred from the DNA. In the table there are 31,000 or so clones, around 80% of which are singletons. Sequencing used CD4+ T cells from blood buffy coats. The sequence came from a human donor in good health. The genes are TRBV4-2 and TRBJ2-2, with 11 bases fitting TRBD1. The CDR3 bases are TGTGCCAGCAGCCCCGGACAGGGGGCGTACATCGGGGAGCTGTTTTTT. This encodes CASSPGQGAYIGELFF.